This TCR beta chain was sequenced for a study of identical twins (dated by TCRdb to the mid-2010s). Concerning the study at large: The study deep-sequenced TCR alpha and beta repertoires from monozygotic twins, unrelated adults of various ages and cord blood to test whether fetal clonotypes persist. To rule out contamination, the twin experiments were replicated at different times with different library preparation protocols. Overall results and qualifications from the work: The excess sharing between twins in beta out-of-frame sequences was weaker because fewer shared sequences reduced the signal-to-noise ratio. Zero-insertion analyses could be partly confounded by invariant T cells such as MAIT and iNKT, although diverse VJ usage argued against such confounding for most clonotypes. Because the same donors could not be followed over many years, the conclusions relied on cross-sectional statistical analysis. Compared with coincidental sharing between unrelated individuals, an excess of low generation-probability sequences was observed among out-of-frame TCR alpha sequences shared between twins. Abundant cord blood beta clonotypes carried fewer insertions; young adult naive repertoires showed a weaker similar trend, while memory repertoires showed none. In monozygotic twins, recombination models systematically underestimated out-of-frame TCR alpha sharing, but the models matched the sharing seen between unrelated individuals.

Every donor in the study was a healthy Caucasian. Miltenyi CD45RO+ enrichment and human naive T-cell isolation kits were used to isolate memory (CD45RO+) and naive T cells from PBMC. The library was generated by 5' RACE. The sequencing machine was an Illumina HiSeq 2000. Template switching added a universal primer binding site, and the final cDNA carried a unique molecular identifier that allowed TCR cDNA molecules to be counted accurately. First-strand cDNA for TCR alpha and beta chains was synthesized from specific primers in the conserved constant-segment region. To control for contamination, each cDNA library was double barcoded with a SMART-Mk sample barcode plus Illumina barcodes. TruSeq adapter sequences, together with Illumina sample barcodes, were added in two successive PCR steps. The TCR alpha and beta cDNA libraries were sequenced on the Illumina HiSeq platform using custom primers. As for the authors' bioinformatics: MiGEC was used to process raw reads and extract unique molecular identifiers, and MiXCR was used to find CDR3 positions. For each individual, recombination models were inferred using an EM algorithm with the repgenHMM and IGoR tools. The analysis of shared clonotypes was done with the tcR package in R, with sharing normalized by the product of cloneset sizes. To study raw recombination without the effects of thymic and clonal selection, out-of-frame nonproductive sequences were analyzed. Clones were called with MiXCR by TCRdb after fastp trimmed the public reads at Q25, and only in-frame beta chains were retained. Rows are combined by CDR3 protein, so each entry shows the most common genes and DNA. The V and J calls, along with clone size, are taken from TCRdb and not from the paper's own processing. The sample profile shows about 100,000 distinct CDR3 sequences; 5.9% of them were found once. Of the sample, approximately 12% falls within the top ten clones.

In this sample, this clonotype turned up many times. The antigen it recognizes is unknown. Per-nucleotide qualities are absent, and no much larger clonotype sits a single base away. From a lookup of the germline V gene, CDR1 and CDR2 are SGHRS and YFSETQ. Inclusive of the bounding cysteine and phenylalanine, the CDR3 is 13 residues long. Only CDR3 DNA is held: 39 bases, read in frame from base 1. V loses 1 base of germline sequence and J loses 5 bases, and the interval between the two ends is 9 bases. The sample taken for sequencing was memory T cells sorted from blood. The cell subset or site label of this sample denotes: CD45RO+ enriched T cells. Rearrangement joined TRBV5-1 to TRBJ1-1; too little of a D gene remains to name it. The TCR sequence derives from a woman aged 50 to 60 in good health. The DNA reads as follows: TGCGCCAGCAGCTTGAATGGCCGAACTGAAGCTTTCTTT. Translated, it reads CASSLNGRTEAFF.